The 15 T cell receptor beta chains below come from one sample, sequenced in a study of blood T cell repertoires in COVID-19. Sequencing was performed with immunoSEQ multiplex PCR; in TCRdb, only in-frame clones are kept and a portion is missing. The sample carries around 25,000 clones, over 80% recorded once. The sequenced sample was peripheral blood. These receptors were taken from a human donor with active COVID-19. The donor label of this sample is uncertain.

This chain's CDR3 is CASSPPPEPLYF. The CDR3 DNA is TGTGCCAGCTCACCACCGCCCGAGCCCCTATATTTT. The J gene is TRBJ1-3, the V gene TRBV18; D not resolved. CDR1 is KGHSH and CDR2 is LQKENI in the germline V gene. The V end was cut by 0 bases, the J end by 14 bases, with 11 bases between. This CDR3 region has 12 residues. Filled out from reference TRBV18 and TRBJ1-3, the complete variable domain reads NAGVMQNPRHLVRRRGQEARLRCSPMKGHSHVYWYRQLPEEGLKFMVYLQKENIIDESGMPKERFSAEFPKEGPSILRIQQVVRGDSAAYFCASSPPPEPLYFGEGSWLTVV.

This clone was counted a single time. The DNA of the CDR3 is TGTGCCAGCAGCTTGCTCACAGAGAACACCGGGGAGCTGTTTTTT. The encoded protein is CASSLLTENTGELFF. The chain combines TRBV5-6 with TRBJ2-2; D ambiguous. This CDR3 has 15 residues. Germline V CDR1 and CDR2: SGHDT, YYEEEE. V lost 1 base and J lost 1, with 8 bases in between.

The chain has TRBV10-3 and TRBJ1-1, with no clear D. V lost 0 bases and J 1 base, leaving 3 bases between the germline ends. Per the germline V gene, CDR1 is ENHRY and CDR2 is SYGVKD. The CDR3 extends over 13 amino acids. CDR3 bases: TGTGCCATCAGTGAGTCACAGAACACTGAAGCTTTCTTT. Translating it yields CAISESQNTEAFF.

V usage is TRBV2 and J usage is TRBJ2-6; D may be TRBD1 (6 bases). CDR3 length: 12 residues. CDR1 is SNHLY and CDR2 is FYNNEI in the germline V gene. CDR3 protein: CVSGEGANVLTF. In DNA, the CDR3 is TGTGTCTCAGGGGAAGGGGCCAACGTCCTGACTTTC.

J is TRBJ1-2 and V is TRBV19; D gene ambiguous. The V end was cut by 8 bases, the J end by 7 bases, with 17 bases between. Germline V gene lookup returns CDR1 LNHDA and CDR2 SQIVND (reference sequence). The length of the CDR3 is 13 residues. CDR3 protein: CASSRQDVGGYTF. Here the CDR3 DNA reads TGTGCCAGTTCTCGCCAGGATGTCGGTGGCTACACCTTC. Complete variable domain (other parts from reference TRBV19 and TRBJ1-2): DGGITQSPKYLFRKEGQNVTLSCEQNLNHDAMYWYRQDPGQGLRLIYYSQIVNDFQKGDIAEGYSVSREKKESFPLTVTSAQKNPTAFYLCASSRQDVGGYTFGSGTRLTVV.

The chain recombines TRBV28 with TRBJ1-2; the D is unclear. Trimming shortened V by 5 bases and J by 2 bases, and 12 bases separated the two germline ends. There are 14 residues in the CDR3. Germline CDR1 MDHEN, CDR2 SYDVKM. The CDR3 sequence is CASSARGRNYGYTF. In DNA form, the CDR3 reads TGTGCCAGCAGTGCCCGGGGTCGGAACTATGGCTACACCTTC.

The chain uses TRBV28 and TRBJ2-2; the match to TRBD2 covers 7 bases. The CDR3 has 13 amino acids. The germline V gene has CDR1 MDHEN and CDR2 SYDVKM. The trim removed 3 bases at V and 6 bases at J, leaving 1 base unmatched. As DNA, the CDR3 is TGTGCCAGCAGTTTGAGCGGGGCCGGGGAGCTGTTTTTT. Translated: CASSLSGAGELFF.

The chain carries TRBV5-1 and TRBJ1-1, with 7 nucleotides matching TRBD1. CDR3 length: 14 residues. CDR1 is SGHRS and CDR2 is YFSETQ in the germline V gene. V shed 3 bases, J shed 4 bases, and the junction held 6 bases outside the gene matches. CDR3 in DNA: TGCGCCAGCAGCTCCCAGAACAGGGGCACTGAAGCTTTCTTT. Translating gives CASSSQNRGTEAFF.

CDR3 in amino acids: CASSDPPGQANTGELFF. The CDR3 DNA reads TGTGCCAGCAGTGACCCTCCGGGACAAGCGAACACCGGGGAGCTGTTTTTT. This chain joins TRBV25-1 and TRBJ2-2, with D possibly TRBD1 on 6 matching bases. The CDR3 contains 17 residues. Trimming took off 3 bases at V and 0 bases at J, with 14 bases between the two ends. CDR1 and CDR2 (germline): MGHDK, SYGVNS.

The chain joins TRBV3-1 (or the pseudogene TRBV3-2) to TRBJ2-7, with D hard to call. Per the germline V gene, CDR1 is LGHDT and CDR2 is YNNKEL (reference sequence). This CDR3 is 11 amino acids long. The V end lost 1 base, the J end lost 6 bases, and 4 bases lay between the germline ends. The CDR3 loop is CASSQGAEQYF. The CDR3 DNA reads TGTGCCAGCAGCCAAGGCGCCGAGCAGTACTTC.

To note about this clone: An end of the junction does not agree with germline; a read error may underlie this. This sequence joins TRBV4-1 and TRBJ2-2, with 14 bases that match TRBD2. This CDR3 comprises 17 residues. Germline assignment: CDR1 MGHRA and CDR2 YSYEKL. The CDR3 is CAGSQGTSGSWTGELFF. DNA for the CDR3: TGCGCCGGCAGCCAAGGGACTAGCGGGAGTTGGACCGGGGAGCTGTTTTTT.

The chain uses TRBV5-1 and TRBJ1-3; TRBD1 agrees at 7 bases. In germline, CDR1 is SGHRS, CDR2 YFSETQ. The CDR3 length is 17 residues. V lost 0 bases to trimming and J lost 4 bases; unmatched junction nucleotides: 10. Here the CDR3 DNA reads TGCGCCAGCAGCTTGGGGGGACAGTTACTTCAAGGAAACACCATATATTTT. Its protein product is CASSLGGQLLQGNTIYF.

The chain couples TRBV21-1 to TRBJ2-2; no check of the table's D call, TRBD1, against the DNA was made. TRBV21-1 is given as a pseudogene. The CDR3 loop spans 17 amino acids. The CDR3 DNA sequence: TGTGCCAGCAGCAAAGTCATATACAGGTTTAACACCGGGGAGCTGTTTTTT. The encoded protein is CASSKVIYRFNTGELFF.

This chain connects TRBV12-3 or TRBV12-4 to TRBJ1-2; 8 nucleotides agree with TRBD1. J lost 4 bases, V lost 5 bases, and 3 bases had no gene match. The CDR3 runs 13 residues. The CDR3 loop is CASSTGGPYGYTF. CDR3 DNA: TGTGCCAGCAGTACAGGGGGTCCCTATGGCTACACCTTC.

The V gene is TRBV27, the J gene TRBJ2-7; 7 nucleotides agree with TRBD1. CDR3 size: 14 residues. With V trimmed by 5 bases and J by 6 bases, 10 bases remained unmatched. Germline CDR1 reads MNHEY; CDR2 reads SMNVEV (reference sequence). The CDR3 DNA is TGTGCCAGCAGTCGACAGGGCCTAGGAGGCGAGCAGTACTTC. It translates to CASSRQGLGGEQYF.